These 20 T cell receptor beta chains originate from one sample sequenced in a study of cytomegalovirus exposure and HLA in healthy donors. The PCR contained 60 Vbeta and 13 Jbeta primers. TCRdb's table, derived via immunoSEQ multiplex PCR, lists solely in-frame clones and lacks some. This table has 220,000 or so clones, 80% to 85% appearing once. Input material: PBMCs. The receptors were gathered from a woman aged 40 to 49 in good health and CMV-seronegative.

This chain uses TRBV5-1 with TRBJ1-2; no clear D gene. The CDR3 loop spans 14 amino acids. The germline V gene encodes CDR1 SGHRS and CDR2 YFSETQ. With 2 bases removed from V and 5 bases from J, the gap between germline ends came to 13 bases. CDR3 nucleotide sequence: TGCGCCAGCAGCTTTCAGGATCGCCGGTATGGCTACACCTTC. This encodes CASSFQDRRYGYTF.

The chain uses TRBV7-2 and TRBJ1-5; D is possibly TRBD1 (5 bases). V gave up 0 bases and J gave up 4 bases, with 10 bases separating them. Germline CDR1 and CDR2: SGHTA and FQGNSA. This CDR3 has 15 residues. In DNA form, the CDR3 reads TGTGCCAGCAGCTTAGCGGCAGGGCCTAATCAGCCCCAGCATTTT. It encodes CASSLAAGPNQPQHF.

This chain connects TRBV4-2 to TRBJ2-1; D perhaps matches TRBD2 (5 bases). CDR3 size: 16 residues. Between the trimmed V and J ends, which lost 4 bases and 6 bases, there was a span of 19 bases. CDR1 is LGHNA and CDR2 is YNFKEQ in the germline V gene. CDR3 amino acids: CASSPPVVALRNEQFF. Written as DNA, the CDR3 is TGTGCCAGCAGCCCCCCGGTGGTAGCGCTACGCAATGAGCAGTTCTTC.

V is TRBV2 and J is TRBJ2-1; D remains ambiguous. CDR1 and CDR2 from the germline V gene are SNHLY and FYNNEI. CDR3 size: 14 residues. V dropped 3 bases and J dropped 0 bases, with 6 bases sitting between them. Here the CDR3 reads CASSENYSYNEQFF. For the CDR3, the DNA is TGTGCCAGCAGTGAGAACTACTCCTACAATGAGCAGTTCTTC.

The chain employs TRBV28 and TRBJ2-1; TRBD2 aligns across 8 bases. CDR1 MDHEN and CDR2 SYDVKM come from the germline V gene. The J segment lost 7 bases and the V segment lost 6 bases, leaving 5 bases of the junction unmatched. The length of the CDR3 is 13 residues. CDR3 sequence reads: CASRRPGGNEQFF. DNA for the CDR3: TGTGCCAGCAGAAGACCGGGAGGGAATGAGCAGTTCTTC.

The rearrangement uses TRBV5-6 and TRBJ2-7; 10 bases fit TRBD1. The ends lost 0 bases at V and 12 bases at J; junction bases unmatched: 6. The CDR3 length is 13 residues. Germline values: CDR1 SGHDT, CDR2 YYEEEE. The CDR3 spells CASSLAGTGETYF. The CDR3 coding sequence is TGTGCCAGCAGCTTGGCTGGGACAGGGGAAACGTACTTC.

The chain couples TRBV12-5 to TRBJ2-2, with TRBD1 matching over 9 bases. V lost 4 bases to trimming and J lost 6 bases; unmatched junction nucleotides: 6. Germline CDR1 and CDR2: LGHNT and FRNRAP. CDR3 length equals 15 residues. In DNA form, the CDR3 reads TGTGCTAGTGGTTCCTGGCACAGGGGGCCCGGGGAGCTGTTTTTT. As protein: CASGSWHRGPGELFF.

CDR3 bases: TGTGCCAGCATGGGACTCTCCCGCCCCTACGAGCAGTACTTC. Protein sequence: CASMGLSRPYEQYF. V and J are TRBV6-6 and TRBJ2-7; a weak D match, TRBD2 (6 bases). Germline CDR1 is MNHNY and CDR2 is SVGAGI (reference sequence). V shed 7 bases and J shed 2 bases, with 15 bases lying between them. The CDR3 is 14 residues long.

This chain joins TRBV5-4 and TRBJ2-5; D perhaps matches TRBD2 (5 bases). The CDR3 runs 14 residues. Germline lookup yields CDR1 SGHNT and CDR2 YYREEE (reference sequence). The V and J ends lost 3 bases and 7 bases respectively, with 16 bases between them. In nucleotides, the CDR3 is TGTGCCAGCAGCTCGGATGGGAGCGGTTGGACCCAGTACTTC. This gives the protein CASSSDGSGWTQYF.

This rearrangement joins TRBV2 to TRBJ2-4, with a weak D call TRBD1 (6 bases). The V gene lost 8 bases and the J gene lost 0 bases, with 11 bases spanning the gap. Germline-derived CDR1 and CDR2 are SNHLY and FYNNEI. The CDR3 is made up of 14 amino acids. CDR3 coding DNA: TGTGCCAGCGGCGTGGGGGCAGCCAAAAACATTCAGTACTTC. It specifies CASGVGAAKNIQYF.

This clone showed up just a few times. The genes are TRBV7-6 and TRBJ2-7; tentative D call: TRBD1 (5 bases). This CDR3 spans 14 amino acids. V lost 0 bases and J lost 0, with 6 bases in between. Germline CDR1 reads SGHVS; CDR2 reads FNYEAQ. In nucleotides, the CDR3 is TGTGCCAGCAGCTTAGCCGACAGCTCCTACGAGCAGTACTTC. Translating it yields CASSLADSSYEQYF.

The chain's CDR3 is CATSRQTTGPYEQYF. The CDR3 DNA reads TGTGCCACCAGCAGACAAACCACAGGACCGTACGAGCAGTACTTC. V usage is TRBV15 and J usage is TRBJ2-7; D may be TRBD1 (5 bases). CDR3 length equals 15 residues. The V end was cut by 2 bases, the J end by 4 bases, with 15 bases between. Germline CDR1 is LNHNV and CDR2 is YYDKDF (reference sequence).

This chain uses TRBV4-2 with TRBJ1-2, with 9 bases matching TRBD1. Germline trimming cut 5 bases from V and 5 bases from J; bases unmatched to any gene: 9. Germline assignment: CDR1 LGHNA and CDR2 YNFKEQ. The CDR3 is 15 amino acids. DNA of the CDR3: TGTGCCAGCAGCTTATGGTACGGGACAGGGTATGGCTACACCTTC. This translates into CASSLWYGTGYGYTF.

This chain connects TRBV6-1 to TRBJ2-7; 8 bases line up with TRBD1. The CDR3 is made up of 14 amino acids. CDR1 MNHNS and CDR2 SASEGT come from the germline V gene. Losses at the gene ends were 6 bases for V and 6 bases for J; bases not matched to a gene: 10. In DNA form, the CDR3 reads TGTGCCAGCAGCCTCGGACAGGGCAGGGGCGAGCAGTACTTC. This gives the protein CASSLGQGRGEQYF.

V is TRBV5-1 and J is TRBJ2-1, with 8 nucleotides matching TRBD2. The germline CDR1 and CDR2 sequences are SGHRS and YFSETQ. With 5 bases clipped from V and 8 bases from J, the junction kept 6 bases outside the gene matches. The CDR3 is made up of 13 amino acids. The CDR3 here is CASRAGGGYEQFF. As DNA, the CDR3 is TGCGCCAGCAGGGCGGGCGGGGGGTATGAGCAGTTCTTC.

Here the CDR3 DNA reads TGTGCCAGCAGCCAGGGGGGGAATTTGAACAATGAGCAGTTCTTC. Amino acids: CASSQGGNLNNEQFF. The chain couples TRBV4-2 to TRBJ2-1, with 7 nucleotides matching TRBD2. This CDR3 comprises 15 residues. Trimming took 3 bases from V and 5 from J; bases not matched to a gene: 7. The V gene's germline CDR1 is LGHNA and CDR2 YNFKEQ.

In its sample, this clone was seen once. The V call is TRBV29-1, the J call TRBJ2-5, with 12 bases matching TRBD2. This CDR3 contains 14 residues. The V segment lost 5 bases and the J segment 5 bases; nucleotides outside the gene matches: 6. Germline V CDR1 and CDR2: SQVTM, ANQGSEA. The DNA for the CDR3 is TGCAGCGTTCGCCTAGCGGGAGGGCCGGAGACCCAGTACTTC. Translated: CSVRLAGGPETQYF.

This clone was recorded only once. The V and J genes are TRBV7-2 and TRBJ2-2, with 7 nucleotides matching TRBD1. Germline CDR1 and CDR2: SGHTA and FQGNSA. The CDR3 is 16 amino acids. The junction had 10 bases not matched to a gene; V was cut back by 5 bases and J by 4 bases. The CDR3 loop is CASSAQGGGITGELFF. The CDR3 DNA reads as TGTGCCAGCAGCGCACAAGGGGGCGGAATCACCGGGGAGCTGTTTTTT.

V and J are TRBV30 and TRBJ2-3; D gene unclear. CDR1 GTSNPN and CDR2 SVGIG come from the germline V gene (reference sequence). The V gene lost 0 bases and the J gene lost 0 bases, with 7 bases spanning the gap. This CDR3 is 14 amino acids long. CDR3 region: CAWSVSRSTDTQYF. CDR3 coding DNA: TGTGCCTGGAGTGTGTCCAGAAGCACAGATACGCAGTATTTT.

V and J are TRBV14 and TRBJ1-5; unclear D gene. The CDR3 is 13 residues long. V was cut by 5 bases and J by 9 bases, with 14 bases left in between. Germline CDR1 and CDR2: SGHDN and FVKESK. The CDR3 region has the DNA TGTGCCAGCAGCACCGACGGTCTAGGGCCCCAGCATTTT. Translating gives CASSTDGLGPQHF.